The sequence of this T cell receptor beta chain was determined in a study of blood T cell repertoires in COVID-19. Study-level information: Sample material is recorded as cDNA or gDNA derived from T cells, B-cell-depleted T cells, or PBMCs.

CDR1 ENHRY and CDR2 SYGVKD come from the germline V gene. The V end was cut by 2 bases, the J end by 1 base, with 23 bases between. This CDR3 spans 19 amino acids. Clones were sequenced by immunoSEQ multiplex PCR, and TCRdb holds only the in-frame ones, with some missing. The sample lists 250,000 or so clones; roughly 89% were seen once. Material: peripheral blood. The receptor was isolated from a woman aged 55-70 years with COVID-19, enrolled during active disease. The chain couples TRBV10-3 to TRBJ1-1; D is possibly TRBD1 (6 bases). The CDR3, as DNA: TGTGCCATCAGTGAGACTGGGAGGGGGACAACCCGCAAGAACACTGAAGCTTTCTTT. Its protein is CAISETGRGTTRKNTEAFF.